A single sample gave rise to the 12 T cell receptor beta chains below, sequenced in a study of T-cell reconstitution after alpha-beta-depleted transplantation in children. It was with unique molecular identifiers that the TCRbeta library was prepared. TCRdb fed the PCR reads into MiXCR, producing one record per CDR3 protein. Here the sample spans some 340,000 distinct CDR3 sequences, approximately 10% being singletons. Material: PBMCs from the stem cell graft donor, obtained from the stem cell graft. Receptor source: a human donor who donated a stem cell graft to a child with acute lymphoblastic leukemia.

The chain links TRBV6-1 to TRBJ2-3; D is perhaps TRBD2 (5 bases). The V gene's germline CDR1 is MNHNS and CDR2 SASEGT. V lost 0 bases and J lost 4, with 11 bases in between. The CDR3 is made up of 15 amino acids. In nucleotides, the CDR3 is TGTGCCAGCAGTGAAGCGGTAGGAGGATCAGATACGCAGTATTTT. Protein product: CASSEAVGGSDTQYF.

This clonotype showed up just a few times. The genes are TRBV4-2 and TRBJ2-5; no reliable D call. The CDR3 has 14 amino acids. Germline CDR1 and CDR2: LGHNA and YNFKEQ. The V end lost 1 base, the J end lost 2 bases, and 8 bases lay between the germline ends. In nucleotides, the CDR3 is TGTGCCAGCAGCCAAGGTGGTGGGCAAGAGACCCAGTACTTC. It is translated as CASSQGGGQETQYF.

Only a few counts were recorded for this clonotype. The genes are TRBV3-1 and TRBJ2-1; D gene ambiguous. The CDR3 extends over 14 amino acids. The V end was cut by 4 bases, the J end by 16 bases, with 23 bases between. Germline CDR1 is LGHDT and CDR2 is YNNKEL (reference sequence). The CDR3 DNA reads TGTGCCAGCAGCCCAATAACAAGGGAACTAACAAACTTCTTC. This gives the protein CASSPITRELTNFF.

The rearrangement uses TRBV3-1 and TRBJ2-3, with D unclear. Germline CDR1 and CDR2: LGHDT and YNNKEL (reference sequence). Trimming took off 1 base at V and 6 bases at J, with 14 bases between the two ends. This CDR3 contains 15 residues. CDR3 in amino acids: CASSQVAGPPDTQYF. CDR3 nucleotide sequence: TGTGCCAGCAGCCAAGTGGCCGGACCACCTGATACGCAGTATTTT.

The chain recombines TRBV3-1 with TRBJ1-2; D is ambiguous. With 2 bases removed from V and 7 bases from J, the gap between germline ends came to 8 bases. There are 12 residues in the CDR3. Germline V gives CDR1 LGHDT, CDR2 YNNKEL (reference sequence). The CDR3 DNA reads TGTGCCAGCAGCCAAACGGGGTTTGGCTACACCTTC. This codes for CASSQTGFGYTF.

This clonotype appeared a few times. The chain employs TRBV5-1 and TRBJ2-1; D is ambiguous. The germline gives CDR1 SGHRS, CDR2 YFSETQ. The ends were cut back, 0 bases at V and 2 bases at J, with 9 bases in the middle. CDR3 length: 15 residues. The CDR3 nucleotides read TGCGCCAGCAGCTTGGGCCTCGATACCTACAATGAGCAGTTCTTC. Its translation: CASSLGLDTYNEQFF.

The CDR3 DNA sequence: TGTGCCAGCAGCTTGGGGGCGCAGGGGGCCTCAGATACGCAGTATTTT. Translated: CASSLGAQGASDTQYF. The chain has TRBV5-6 and TRBJ2-3; 8 bases are a match to TRBD1. V shed 0 bases, J shed 4 bases, and the junction held 7 bases outside the gene matches. Germline CDR1 and CDR2: SGHDT and YYEEEE. CDR3 size: 16 residues. The complete variable domain, with remaining parts taken from reference TRBV5-6 and TRBJ2-3, reads DAGVTQSPTHLIKTRGQQVTLRCSPKSGHDTVSWYQQALGQGPQFIFQYYEEEERQRGNFPDRFSGHQFPNYSSELNVNALLLGDSALYLCASSLGAQGASDTQYFGPGTRLTVL.

The chain links TRBV2 to TRBJ1-3; 7 bases map to TRBD1. This CDR3 contains 14 residues. J was trimmed by 3 bases and V by 7 bases; bases with no gene match: 6. CDR1 is SNHLY, CDR2 FYNNEI, per germline. The CDR3 here is CASMAGGFGNTIYF. CDR3 sequence (DNA): TGTGCCAGCATGGCAGGGGGTTTTGGAAACACCATATATTTT.

This clonotype has a handful of counts. V usage is TRBV4-3 and J usage is TRBJ2-3, with D uncertain. The CDR3 has 13 residues. V shed 2 bases and J shed 4 bases, with 7 bases lying between them. In germline, CDR1 is LGHNA, CDR2 YSLEER. CDR3 sequence reads: CASSQSTADTQYF. Here the CDR3 DNA reads TGCGCCAGCAGCCAATCAACAGCAGATACGCAGTATTTT.

A few counts support this clonotype. The CDR3 nucleotides are TGTGCCAGCAGCTTCCCTCCTAGAGGGCTAGCGGGAGTTAACAATGAGCAGTTCTTC. This sequence encodes CASSFPPRGLAGVNNEQFF. This rearrangement joins TRBV7-8 to TRBJ2-1, with 10 positions matching TRBD2. V gave up 3 bases and J gave up 5 bases; unmatched junction bases: 16. Per the germline V gene, CDR1 is SGHVS and CDR2 is FQNEAQ. CDR3 length: 19 residues.

The genes are TRBV6-1 and TRBJ1-2; D is uncertain. The length of the CDR3 is 13 residues. Trimming took off 7 bases at V and 4 bases at J, with 13 bases between the two ends. In germline, CDR1 is MNHNS, CDR2 SASEGT. In DNA, the CDR3 is TGTGCCAGCACCCCTGGACGGACCTATGGCTACACCTTC. Protein product: CASTPGRTYGYTF.

This clonotype has just a few counts. V gene TRBV29-1 combines with J gene TRBJ2-5; D is undetermined. Germline V lookup: CDR1 SQVTM, CDR2 ANQGSEA. The CDR3 runs to 12 residues. V lost 3 bases and J 0 bases, leaving 5 bases between the germline ends. In nucleotides, the CDR3 is TGCAGCGTTGAGGCAAACCAAGAGACCCAGTACTTC. Encoded protein: CSVEANQETQYF.